This is a list of T cell receptor beta chains from one sample in a study of OX40 agonist ivuxolimab in advanced cancers. The method was immunoSEQ multiplex PCR; TCRdb's version includes in-frame clones alone and lacks a portion of them. Of about 83,000 clones listed, 80% to 95% were seen once; the top ten hold 0.43%. This specimen was CD4+ or CD8+ T cells sorted from blood, taken in a trial of the OX40 agonist ivuxolimab. The receptors were sampled from an adult with an advanced solid tumor such as melanoma, head and neck, liver or kidney cancer. The CDR3 runs from the conserved cysteine through the conserved F or W. The D gene is left open where the match is weak. Not every row has a clone size; where given, it reads once, few, many or a size class.

CDR3 protein: CASSYGWRTNIQYF
CDR3 DNA: TGTGCCAGCAGTTACGGGTGGAGAACAAACATTCAGTACTTC
clone size: -
D gene: -
V gene: TRBV6-5
J gene: TRBJ2-4
CDR3 length: 14

CDR3 protein: CASSIGGLPFRTGELFF
CDR3 DNA: TGTGCCAGTAGTATCGGGGGGCTCCCTTTCAGGACCGGGGAGCTGTTTTTT
clone size: -
D gene: -
V gene: TRBV19
J gene: TRBJ2-2
CDR3 length: 17

CDR3 protein: CASSPDQSSYNEQFF
CDR3 DNA: TGTGCCAGCAGCCCCGACCAGAGCTCCTACAATGAGCAGTTCTTC
clone size: -
D gene: -
V gene: TRBV5-4
J gene: TRBJ2-1
CDR3 length: 15

CDR3 protein: CASSATGGNNQPQHF
CDR3 DNA: TGTGCCAGTAGCGCAACAGGGGGCAACAATCAGCCCCAGCATTTT
clone size: -
D gene: TRBD1
V gene: TRBV19
J gene: TRBJ1-5
CDR3 length: 15

CDR3 protein: CASSLARVAGPNEQFF
CDR3 DNA: TGTGCCAGCAGCTTAGCGCGGGTAGCGGGACCCAATGAGCAGTTCTTC
clone size: -
D gene: TRBD2
V gene: TRBV7-9
J gene: TRBJ2-1
CDR3 length: 16

CDR3 protein: CASSLSQGFEVRKLFF
CDR3 DNA: TGCGCCAGCAGCCTCTCACAGGGTTTCGAAGTGAGAAAACTGTTTTTT
clone size: -
D gene: -
V gene: TRBV4-1
J gene: TRBJ1-4
CDR3 length: 16

CDR3 protein: CASSPVRGTEAFF
CDR3 DNA: TGTGCCAGCAGCCCTGTGCGGGGCACTGAAGCTTTCTTT
clone size: -
D gene: -
V gene: TRBV5-4
J gene: TRBJ1-1
CDR3 length: 13

CDR3 protein: CTPRGTDNQPQHF
CDR3 DNA: TGTACGCCAAGGGGCACGGACAATCAGCCCCAGCATTTT
clone size: -
D gene: -
V gene: TRBV6-5
J gene: TRBJ1-5
CDR3 length: 13

CDR3 protein: CASSSTGGGNQPQHF
CDR3 DNA: TGTGCCAGCAGCTCTACAGGGGGAGGAAATCAGCCCCAGCATTTT
clone size: once
D gene: TRBD1
V gene: TRBV7-9
J gene: TRBJ1-5
CDR3 length: 15

CDR3 protein: CSVGDSNQPQHF
CDR3 DNA: TGCAGCGTTGGAGATAGCAATCAGCCCCAGCATTTT
clone size: -
D gene: -
V gene: TRBV29-1
J gene: TRBJ1-5
CDR3 length: 12

CDR3 protein: CASSILTGLGRTEAFF
CDR3 DNA: TGTGCCAGCAGTATCCTGACAGGGTTGGGGAGGACTGAAGCTTTCTTT
clone size: -
D gene: TRBD1
V gene: TRBV28
J gene: TRBJ1-1
CDR3 length: 16

CDR3 protein: CASSFTQGSGELFF
CDR3 DNA: TGTGCCAGCAGCTTCACACAGGGGAGCGGGGAGCTGTTTTTT
clone size: once
D gene: TRBD1
V gene: TRBV7-9
J gene: TRBJ2-2
CDR3 length: 14